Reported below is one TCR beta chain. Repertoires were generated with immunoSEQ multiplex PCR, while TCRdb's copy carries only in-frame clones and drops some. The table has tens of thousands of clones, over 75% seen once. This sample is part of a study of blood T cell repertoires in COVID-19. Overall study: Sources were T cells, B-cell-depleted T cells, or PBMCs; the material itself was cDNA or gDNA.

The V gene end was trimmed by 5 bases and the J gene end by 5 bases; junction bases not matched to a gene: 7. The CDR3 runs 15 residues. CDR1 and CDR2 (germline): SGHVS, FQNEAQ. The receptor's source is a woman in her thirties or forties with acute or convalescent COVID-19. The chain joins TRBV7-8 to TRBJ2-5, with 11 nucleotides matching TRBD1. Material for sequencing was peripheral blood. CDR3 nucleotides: TGTGCCAGCAGCCCCGGGACAGGGGGTCTGGAGACCCAGTACTTC. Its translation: CASSPGTGGLETQYF.